Listed here are 15 T cell receptor beta chains from one sample, sequenced in a study of blood T cells in healthy people across ages. For the second PCR, which ran for about 6 to 12 cycles, a sample-barcoded 5' primer and a J-beta primer mix were used. TCRdb re-called the 5' RACE reads with MiXCR, one entry per CDR3 protein. The sample has 910,000 or so distinct CDR3 sequences; 51% are singletons. The sample comprised blood. The receptors were gathered from a woman aged 55 to 70 in good health.

This clonotype was detected only a few times. J is TRBJ2-7 and V is TRBV7-2, with no clear D. Germline CDR1 reads SGHTA; CDR2 reads FQGNSA. V was cut by 0 bases and J by 3 bases, with 6 bases left in between. The CDR3 consists of 13 residues. DNA for the CDR3: TGTGCCAGCAGCTTAGCACTACACTACGAGCAGTACTTC. The encoded protein is CASSLALHYEQYF.

This chain joins TRBV20-1 and TRBJ1-4; D is uncertain. The CDR3 is made up of 18 amino acids. Per germline, CDR1 DFQATT and CDR2 SNEGSKA (reference sequence). V gave up 1 base and J gave up 5 bases, with 23 bases separating them. The DNA of the CDR3 is TGCAGTGCTAGAGCCAAGTATGGGAGTCGGTCCTACAATGAAAAACTGTTTTTT. This translates into CSARAKYGSRSYNEKLFF.

The chain joins TRBV4-1 to TRBJ1-5, with D possibly TRBD1 on 6 matching bases. Germline-derived CDR1 and CDR2 are MGHRA and YSYEKL. CDR3 size: 18 residues. Trimming stripped 4 bases from V and 3 bases from J, with 22 bases between. CDR3 sequence reads: CASSPGTPRGADNQPQHF. CDR3 bases: TGCGCCAGCAGCCCAGGGACACCTCGGGGGGCGGACAATCAGCCCCAGCATTTT.

This chain links TRBV29-1 with TRBJ1-1; D call uncertain. Germline loops: CDR1 SQVTM, CDR2 ANQGSEA. The CDR3 runs 13 residues. Trimming stripped 4 bases from V and 1 base from J, with 10 bases between. The CDR3 region has the DNA TGCAGCGTTGTAATGGCCCAGAACACTGAAGCTTTCTTT. It specifies CSVVMAQNTEAFF. Supplemented by reference TRBV29-1 and TRBJ1-1, the full variable domain reads SAVISQKPSRDICQRGTSLTIQCQVDSQVTMMFWYRQQPGQSLTLIATANQGSEATYESGFVIDKFPISRPNLTFSTLTVSNMSPEDSSIYLCSVVMAQNTEAFFGQGTRLTVV.

This clonotype was recorded a few times. This chain joins TRBV12-3 or TRBV12-4 and TRBJ2-1; D gene uncertain. The CDR3 covers 15 residues. V lost 3 bases, J lost 0 bases, and 9 bases lay in between. The CDR3 loop reads CASSFWSSSYNEQFF. The CDR3 DNA is TGTGCCAGCAGTTTCTGGAGTAGCTCCTACAATGAGCAGTTCTTC.

This clonotype was found once. V usage is TRBV29-1 and J usage is TRBJ1-1; 7 bases map to TRBD1. This CDR3 spans 14 amino acids. The germline V gene has CDR1 SQVTM and CDR2 ANQGSEA. Trimming took 7 bases from V and 3 from J; bases not matched to a gene: 11. CDR3 coding DNA: TGCAGCGAGACAGGGATGGGGGGATACACTGAAGCTTTCTTT. This sequence encodes CSETGMGGYTEAFF.

CDR3 nucleotide sequence: TGCAGCGTTTATTTCGGACTAGCGGGAGAGGAGCAGTACTTC. Encoded protein: CSVYFGLAGEEQYF. The chain employs TRBV29-1 and TRBJ2-4; 13 bases line up with TRBD2. With 5 bases clipped from V and 13 bases from J, the junction kept 11 bases outside the gene matches. Germline assignment: CDR1 SQVTM and CDR2 ANQGSEA. The CDR3 totals 14 residues.

This clonotype was counted a few times. One end of the junction does not line up with germline, which may come from a read error. J is TRBJ2-7 and V is TRBV2, with D tentatively TRBD2 (5 bases). Germline loops: CDR1 SNHLY, CDR2 FYNNEI. The CDR3 runs to 15 residues. The CDR3 is CASREGLTVLYEQYF. CDR3 nucleotide sequence: TGTGCCAGCAGGGAAGGACTGACTGTGCTCTACGAGCAGTACTTC.

Notes on this clonotype: At one end the junction does not follow the germline gene, possibly because of a read error. The gene calls are TRBV7-9 and TRBJ2-5; D is ambiguous. CDR1 is SEHNR and CDR2 is FQNEAQ in the germline V gene (reference sequence). There are 15 residues in the CDR3. The CDR3 loop reads CASSLPTRFQETKYF. The CDR3 region has the DNA TGTGCCAGCAGCTTACCTACAAGGTTCCAAGAGACCAAGTACTTC.

This clonotype was detected a few times. The V and J genes are TRBV20-1 and TRBJ1-5; D might be TRBD1 (5 bases). The CDR3 consists of 15 residues. Trimming shortened V by 0 bases and J by 7 bases, and 16 bases separated the two germline ends. CDR1 is DFQATT, CDR2 SNEGSKA, per germline (reference sequence). The CDR3 DNA reads as TGCAGTGCTAGAGAGGGTCGCGCTCGGGGCCAGCCCCAGCATTTT. Its translation is CSAREGRARGQPQHF.

This clonotype was counted many times. The gene calls are TRBV12-3 or TRBV12-4 and TRBJ2-7; 9 nucleotides align to TRBD2. J lost 6 bases, V lost 5 bases, and 8 bases had no gene match. The CDR3 covers 14 residues. CDR3 residues: CASSPGTSIREQYF. CDR3 DNA: TGTGCCAGCAGTCCCGGGACTAGCATCCGCGAGCAGTACTTC.

This clonotype came up many times. The J gene is TRBJ2-3, the V gene TRBV2, with 9 bases aligning to TRBD2. From germline, CDR1 is SNHLY and CDR2 FYNNEI. Unmatched junction bases numbered 7, after V lost 10 bases and J lost 2 bases. The CDR3 extends over 14 amino acids. This CDR3 reads CATYSGRVTDTQYF. For the CDR3, the DNA is TGTGCCACCTATAGCGGGAGAGTCACAGATACGCAGTATTTT.

The rearrangement joins TRBV29-1 to TRBJ1-3, with D tentatively TRBD1 (5 bases). The germline V gene encodes CDR1 SQVTM and CDR2 ANQGSEA. V was trimmed by 6 bases and J by 4 bases, leaving 13 bases between them. This CDR3 contains 13 residues. The CDR3, as DNA: TGCAGCGTCGCCCGGGACGTGGGAAACACCATATATTTT. Its translation: CSVARDVGNTIYF.

V is TRBV9 and J is TRBJ2-7, with 11 bases aligning to TRBD1. CDR3 length: 15 amino acids. V gave up 3 bases and J gave up 5 bases; unmatched junction bases: 7. Germline V gene lookup returns CDR1 SGDLS and CDR2 YYNGEE. This chain's CDR3 is CASSAAGQGGNEQYF. CDR3 nucleotide sequence: TGTGCCAGCAGCGCCGCGGGACAGGGGGGTAACGAGCAGTACTTC.

The chain uses TRBV2 and TRBJ2-7; D possibly corresponds to TRBD2 (6 bases). The CDR3 has 13 amino acids. Per the germline V gene, CDR1 is SNHLY and CDR2 is FYNNEI. The V gene lost 6 bases and the J gene lost 6 bases, with 15 bases spanning the gap. The CDR3 here is CASRDGGLREQYF. In DNA form, the CDR3 reads TGTGCCAGCAGGGACGGGGGTCTCCGCGAGCAGTACTTC.